What follows are 18 T cell receptor beta chains derived from one specimen sequenced in a study of blood T cell repertoires in COVID-19. Profiled with immunoSEQ multiplex PCR; TCRdb holds only in-frame clones, not every one. The table lists 200,000 to 300,000 clones, more than 75% of them singletons. Input material: peripheral blood. All receptors come from a woman aged 50 to 60 with acute or convalescent COVID-19.

J is TRBJ2-7 and V is TRBV7-3; D is possibly TRBD1 (5 bases). With 2 bases removed from V and 8 bases from J, the gap between germline ends came to 19 bases. In germline, CDR1 is SGHTA, CDR2 FQGTGA. CDR3 length equals 15 residues. Written as DNA, the CDR3 is TGTGCCAGCAGCTTAGGCACAGGCGGTGTCGACCAGCAGTACTTC. Its protein is CASSLGTGGVDQQYF.

J is TRBJ1-5 and V is TRBV28; a weak D match, TRBD1 (5 bases). The CDR3 runs to 13 residues. V was clipped by 6 bases and J by 6 bases, with 12 bases between them. From germline, CDR1 is MDHEN and CDR2 SYDVKM. Here the CDR3 reads CASRPGIAQPQHF. In DNA form, the CDR3 reads TGTGCCAGCAGACCAGGGATAGCTCAGCCCCAGCATTTT.

This clone came up once. V and J are TRBV5-4 and TRBJ2-2; 10 nucleotides agree with TRBD1. Germline V gives CDR1 SGHNT, CDR2 YYREEE (reference sequence). The CDR3 covers 16 residues. With V trimmed by 4 bases and J by 8 bases, 11 bases remained unmatched. The CDR3 DNA follows: TGTGCCAGCAGCCACCCGGGACAGGGGATAACGGGGGAGCTGTTTTTT. Protein product: CASSHPGQGITGELFF.

V usage is TRBV28 and J usage is TRBJ2-7, with D perhaps matching TRBD1 (6 bases). Germline lookup yields CDR1 MDHEN and CDR2 SYDVKM. Deletions cut 2 bases from V and 2 bases from J, with 16 bases between. The CDR3 extends over 16 amino acids. This chain's CDR3 is CASSLVQGSGTYEQYF. The CDR3 DNA follows: TGTGCCAGCAGTTTAGTTCAGGGGAGCGGAACCTACGAGCAGTACTTC.

The sample holds one count of this clone. V and J are TRBV18 and TRBJ2-4; 7 bases fit TRBD1. With 2 bases clipped from V and 8 bases from J, the junction kept 6 bases outside the gene matches. CDR1 is KGHSH and CDR2 is LQKENI in the germline V gene. There are 14 residues in the CDR3. DNA of the CDR3: TGTGCCAGCTCACCAGACAGGGTCTCGGACATTCAGTACTTC. Its translation: CASSPDRVSDIQYF. The complete variable domain, with remaining parts taken from reference TRBV18 and TRBJ2-4, reads NAGVMQNPRHLVRRRGQEARLRCSPMKGHSHVYWYRQLPEEGLKFMVYLQKENIIDESGMPKERFSAEFPKEGPSILRIQQVVRGDSAAYFCASSPDRVSDIQYFGAGTRLSVL.

The V and J genes are TRBV27 and TRBJ2-7; a possible D gene is TRBD2 (6 bases). This CDR3 comprises 21 residues. Germline CDR1 and CDR2: MNHEY and SMNVEV (reference sequence). The germline V and J ends were trimmed by 4 bases and 5 bases, with 36 bases remaining between them. The CDR3 nucleotides read TGTGCCAGCAGTTCCCGGGCCAGGACACCCACGGGCATTCGTCGGAGGGACGAGCAGTACTTC. The encoded protein is CASSSRARTPTGIRRRDEQYF.

The genes are TRBV2 and TRBJ2-5; 7 bases fit TRBD2. CDR1 is SNHLY and CDR2 is FYNNEI in the germline V gene. The CDR3 is 16 amino acids. J was trimmed by 5 bases and V by 7 bases; bases with no gene match: 16. CDR3 sequence reads: CASILRTGLVSETQYF. The CDR3 coding sequence is TGTGCCAGCATTCTAAGAACCGGACTAGTCTCGGAGACCCAGTACTTC.

As regards this clone: Mismatch with germline at one junction end may stem from a read error. This sequence joins TRBV7-7 and TRBJ2-3, with 7 bases that match TRBD2. This CDR3 is built from 12 residues. In germline, CDR1 is SSHAT, CDR2 FNYEAQ (reference sequence). The chain's CDR3 is CASSGRGGTQYF. As DNA, the CDR3 is TGTGCTAGCAGCGGACGCGGGGGTACGCAGTATTTT.

The V gene is TRBV6-5, the J gene TRBJ2-5, with TRBD1 matching over 7 bases. Germline loops: CDR1 MNHEY, CDR2 SVGAGI. J was trimmed by 4 bases and V by 2 bases; bases with no gene match: 4. This CDR3 has 14 amino acids. CDR3 sequence reads: CASSYGDSRETQYF. CDR3 DNA sequence: TGTGCCAGCAGTTACGGGGACAGTCGAGAGACCCAGTACTTC.

The rearrangement links TRBV11-3 to TRBJ2-3; 9 nucleotides line up with TRBD2. Looked up from germline, CDR1 is SGHNT and CDR2 is YENEEA. V trimming: 4 bases; J trimming: 1 base; junction bases outside the gene matches: 6. The CDR3 extends over 16 amino acids. The CDR3 DNA is TGTGCCAGCAGCTCCCATAGCGGGAGCGGCACAGATACGCAGTATTTT. This translates into CASSSHSGSGTDTQYF.

The chain has TRBV28 and TRBJ1-2, with no clear D. Germline CDR1 and CDR2: MDHEN and SYDVKM. V shed 5 bases and J shed 8 bases, with 15 bases lying between them. The CDR3 totals 13 residues. The CDR3: CASSPAAARGYTF. CDR3 in DNA: TGTGCCAGCAGTCCGGCGGCTGCGCGGGGCTACACCTTC.

The table lists this clone with a few counts. This chain joins TRBV7-6 and TRBJ2-3; 11 bases are shared with TRBD2. Germline-derived CDR1 and CDR2 are SGHVS and FNYEAQ. The CDR3 covers 15 residues. J gave up 3 bases and V 6 bases, and 5 bases lay outside the gene matches. The CDR3 loop reads CASRPTSGSTDTQYF. The CDR3 coding sequence is TGTGCCAGCAGACCTACTAGCGGGAGTACAGATACGCAGTATTTT.

The rearrangement joins TRBV5-5 to TRBJ1-2, with D perhaps matching TRBD1 (5 bases). V lost 0 bases to trimming and J lost 3 bases, with 9 bases between them. CDR1 SGHKS and CDR2 YYEKEE come from the germline V gene (reference sequence). This CDR3 comprises 14 residues. CDR3 protein: CASSLVRVDYGYTF. The CDR3 region has the DNA TGTGCCAGCAGCTTGGTCAGGGTAGACTATGGCTACACCTTC.

The chain links TRBV6-5 to TRBJ1-4; D remains ambiguous. Between the trimmed V and J ends, which lost 7 bases and 4 bases, there was a span of 16 bases. CDR3 length: 15 amino acids. CDR1 is MNHEY, CDR2 SVGAGI, per germline. The CDR3 DNA sequence: TGTGCCAGCACCCCAGGTCCGGGGATTAATGAAAAACTGTTTTTT. Its translation: CASTPGPGINEKLFF.

This sequence joins TRBV5-5 and TRBJ1-5; 7 bases match TRBD1. Germline CDR1 SGHKS, CDR2 YYEKEE (reference sequence). This CDR3 is built from 14 residues. Unmatched junction bases numbered 6, after V lost 4 bases and J lost 5 bases. CDR3 amino acids: CASSLRTGDQPQHF. The CDR3 DNA follows: TGTGCCAGCAGCCTACGGACAGGTGATCAGCCCCAGCATTTT.

The rearrangement joins TRBV28 to TRBJ2-7, with a possible D match to TRBD2 (6 bases). The CDR3 has 13 residues. The germline V gene has CDR1 MDHEN and CDR2 SYDVKM. The V gene lost 8 bases and the J gene lost 3 bases, with 14 bases spanning the gap. CDR3 sequence reads: CASGESGVYEQYF. As DNA, the CDR3 is TGTGCCAGCGGAGAGTCGGGGGTCTACGAGCAGTACTTC.

CDR3: CASSLSRDTQYF. The CDR3 DNA is TGTGCCAGCAGCTTAAGCCGGGATACGCAGTATTTT. The rearrangement uses TRBV7-8 and TRBJ2-3; D is ambiguous. This CDR3 is 12 amino acids long. Germline V gene sequence: CDR1 SGHVS, CDR2 FQNEAQ. Trimming removed 2 bases from V and 6 bases from J, with 6 bases in between. Supplemented by reference TRBV7-8 and TRBJ2-3, the full variable domain reads GAGVSQSPRYKVAKRGQDVALRCDPISGHVSLFWYQQALGQGPEFLTYFQNEAQLDKSGLPSDRFFAERPEGSVSTLKIQRTQQEDSAVYLCASSLSRDTQYFGPGTRLTVL.

The V gene is TRBV5-4, the J gene TRBJ1-6, with TRBD1 matching 12 bases. Germline trimming cut 4 bases from V and 8 bases from J; bases unmatched to any gene: 4. The CDR3 contains 15 residues. The germline CDR1 and CDR2 sequences are SGHNT and YYREEE (reference sequence). This CDR3 reads CASSRGQGADSPLHF. The CDR3 DNA follows: TGTGCCAGCAGCAGGGGACAGGGGGCTGATTCACCCCTCCACTTT. The complete variable domain, with remaining parts taken from reference TRBV5-4 and TRBJ1-6, reads ETGVTQSPTHLIKTRGQQVTLRCSSQSGHNTVSWYQQALGQGPQFIFQYYREEENGRGNFPPRFSGLQFPNYSSELNVNALELDDSALYLCASSRGQGADSPLHFGNGTRLTVT.